This entry features one T cell receptor beta chain sequence. Its antigen remains unidentified. After removal of 2 bases from V and 3 bases from J, the junction contained 3 bases not matched to a gene. Germline V CDR1 and CDR2: SGHTA, FQGNSA. There are 14 residues in the CDR3. Repertoires were generated with immunoSEQ multiplex PCR, while TCRdb's copy carries only in-frame clones and drops some. Of about 15,000 clones listed, approximately 80% are singletons. This record belongs to a study of CD4 T cells in relation to SARS-CoV-2 and coronaviruses. General study results and limits: Monoreactive clones expanded significantly more to SARS-CoV-2 than crossreactive clones did.

Unexposed donor CD4+ T cells date from about 2010-2018, before the COVID-19 pandemic. CD4+ T cells were isolated from the cells after 10 days of culture. Specimen: CD4+ T cells from PBMCs, cultured in vitro. The chain employs TRBV7-2 and TRBJ1-2; 7 bases line up with TRBD1. The TCR was taken from a human donor in good health. CDR3 nucleotides: TGTGCCAGCAGCTTACAAGACAGGGACTATGGCTACACCTTC. The encoded protein is CASSLQDRDYGYTF.